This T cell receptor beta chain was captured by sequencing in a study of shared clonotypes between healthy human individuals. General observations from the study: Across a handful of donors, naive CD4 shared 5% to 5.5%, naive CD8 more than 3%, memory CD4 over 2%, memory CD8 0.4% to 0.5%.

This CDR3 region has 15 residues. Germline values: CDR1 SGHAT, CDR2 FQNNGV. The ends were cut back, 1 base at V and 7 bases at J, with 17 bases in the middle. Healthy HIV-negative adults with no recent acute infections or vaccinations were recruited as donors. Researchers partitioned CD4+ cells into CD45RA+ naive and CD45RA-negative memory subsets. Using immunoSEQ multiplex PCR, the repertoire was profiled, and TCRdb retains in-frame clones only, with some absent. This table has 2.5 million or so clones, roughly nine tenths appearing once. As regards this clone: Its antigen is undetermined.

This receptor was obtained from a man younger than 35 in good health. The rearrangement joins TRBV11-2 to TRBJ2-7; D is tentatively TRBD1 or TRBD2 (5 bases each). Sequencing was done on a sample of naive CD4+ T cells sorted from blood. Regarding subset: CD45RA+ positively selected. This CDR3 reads CASSLASGLAREQYF. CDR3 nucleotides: TGTGCCAGCAGCTTAGCTTCGGGGCTAGCCCGGGAGCAGTACTTC.